One TCR beta chain is described in this entry. It lacks a known antigen. No quality values exist for individual bases; no much larger clone is one base distant. The germline V gene encodes CDR1 LGHNA and CDR2 YNFKEQ. The germline ends are 14 bases apart after V is trimmed by 5 bases and J by 2 bases. The CDR3 sequence holds 15 residues, the cysteine and phenylalanine included. Only the CDR3 region is kept as DNA, spanning 45 bases read in frame from base 1. This sample is part of a study of T cell changes during pregnancy in multiple sclerosis (dated by TCRdb to about 2019). Background on the whole study: In women with multiple sclerosis, the researchers looked at how the T cell repertoire shifted as pregnancy progressed.

Receptor amplification or capture employed the immunoSEQ multiplex PCR assay. Entries here come from immuneACCESS through TCRdb and include only in-frame sequences with V and J called. Some clones fail to appear in such tables; in the studies checked, an unresolved V gene covers under half of the shortfall, and the cause of the remainder is unknown. The sample table records about 77,000 clones; 75% to 90% of these occur just once. The ten largest clones take up 1.9% of the sample. The sequencing here drew on peripheral blood, taken before pregnancy. Here the chain combines TRBV4-2 and TRBJ2-3; a tentative D call is TRBD2 (6 bases match). This sequence originates from a female donor with multiple sclerosis, enrolled in a pregnancy study. Here is the DNA: TGTGCCAGCAGCTACCCCGGGCGGGACACAGATACGCAGTATTTT. Translated, it gives CASSYPGRDTDTQYF.